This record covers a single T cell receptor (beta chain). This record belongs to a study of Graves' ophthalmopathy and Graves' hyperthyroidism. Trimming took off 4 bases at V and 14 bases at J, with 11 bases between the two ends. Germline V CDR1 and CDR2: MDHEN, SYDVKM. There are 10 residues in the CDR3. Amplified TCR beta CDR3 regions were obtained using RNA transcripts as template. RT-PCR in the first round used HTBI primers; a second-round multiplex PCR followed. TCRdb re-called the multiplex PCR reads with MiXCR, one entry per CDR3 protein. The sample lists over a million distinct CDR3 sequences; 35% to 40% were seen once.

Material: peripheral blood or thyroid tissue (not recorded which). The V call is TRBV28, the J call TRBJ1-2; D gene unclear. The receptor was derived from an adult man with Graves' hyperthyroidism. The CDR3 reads CASSSASSTF. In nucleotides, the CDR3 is TGTGCCAGCAGTTCGGCGAGTTCTACCTTC.